The clone carrying this T cell receptor (beta chain) has a single count. TCRdb's table, derived via immunoSEQ multiplex PCR, lists solely in-frame clones and lacks some. Found here are 80,000 to 100,000 clones, 90% of them singletons; the top ten hold around 1.5%. The data derive from a study of OX40 agonist ivuxolimab in advanced cancers. At the level of the study: The eligibility criteria allowed prior anti-PD-1, anti-PD-L1 or anti-CTLA-4 therapy, and roughly 39% had some.

The receptor comes from an adult with an advanced solid tumor such as melanoma, head and neck, liver or kidney cancer. The sample in question was CD4+ or CD8+ T cells sorted from blood, obtained in a trial of the OX40 agonist ivuxolimab.

This CDR3 is CASSPEGGLRYGYTF. For the CDR3, the DNA is TGTGCCAGCAGCCCGGAGGGCGGGTTACGGTATGGCTACACCTTC. The rearrangement uses TRBV7-2 and TRBJ1-2; no reliable D call. This CDR3 spans 15 amino acids. The germline V gene encodes CDR1 SGHTA and CDR2 FQGNSA. The germline V and J ends were trimmed by 5 bases and 5 bases, with 18 bases remaining between them. Supplemented by reference TRBV7-2 and TRBJ1-2, the full variable domain reads GAGVSQSPSNKVTEKGKDVELRCDPISGHTALYWYRQSLGQGLEFLIYFQGNSAPDKSGLPSDRFSAERTGGSVSTLTIQRTQQEDSAVYLCASSPEGGLRYGYTFGSGTRLTVV.